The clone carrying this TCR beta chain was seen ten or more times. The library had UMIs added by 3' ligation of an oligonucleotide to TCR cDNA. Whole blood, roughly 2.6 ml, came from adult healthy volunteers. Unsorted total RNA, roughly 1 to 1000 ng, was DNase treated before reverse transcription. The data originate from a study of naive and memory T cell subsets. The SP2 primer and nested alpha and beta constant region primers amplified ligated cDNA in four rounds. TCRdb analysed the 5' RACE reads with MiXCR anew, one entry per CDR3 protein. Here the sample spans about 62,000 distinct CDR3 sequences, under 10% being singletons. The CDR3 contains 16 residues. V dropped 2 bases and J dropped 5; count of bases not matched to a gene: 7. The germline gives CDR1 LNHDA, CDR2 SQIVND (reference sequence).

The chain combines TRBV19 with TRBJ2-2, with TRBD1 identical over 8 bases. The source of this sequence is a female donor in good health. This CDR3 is CASSIYQGARTGELFF. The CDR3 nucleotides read TGTGCCAGTAGTATATACCAGGGGGCTCGGACCGGGGAGCTGTTTTTT. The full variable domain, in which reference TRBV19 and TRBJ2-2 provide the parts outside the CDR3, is DGGITQSPKYLFRKEGQNVTLSCEQNLNHDAMYWYRQDPGQGLRLIYYSQIVNDFQKGDIAEGYSVSREKKESFPLTVTSAQKNPTAFYLCASSIYQGARTGELFFGEGSRLTVL.